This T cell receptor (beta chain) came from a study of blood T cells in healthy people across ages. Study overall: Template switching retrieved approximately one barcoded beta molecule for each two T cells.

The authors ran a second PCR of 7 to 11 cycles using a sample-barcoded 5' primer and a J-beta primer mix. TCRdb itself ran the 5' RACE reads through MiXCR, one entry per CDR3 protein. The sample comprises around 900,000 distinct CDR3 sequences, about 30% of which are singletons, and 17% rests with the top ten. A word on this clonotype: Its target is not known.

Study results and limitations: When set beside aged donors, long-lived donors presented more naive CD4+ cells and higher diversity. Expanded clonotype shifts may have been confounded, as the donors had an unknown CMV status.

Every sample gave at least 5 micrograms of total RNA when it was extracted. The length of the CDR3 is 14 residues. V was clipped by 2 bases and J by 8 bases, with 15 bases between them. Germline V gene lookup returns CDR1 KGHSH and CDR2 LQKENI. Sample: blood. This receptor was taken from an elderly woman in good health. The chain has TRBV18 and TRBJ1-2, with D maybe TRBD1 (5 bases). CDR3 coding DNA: TGTGCCAGCTCACCAGTGCAGGGAGTGAGGGGCTACACCTTC. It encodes CASSPVQGVRGYTF.